Shown below are 26 T cell receptor beta chains from a single sample sequenced in a study of control samples from healthy donors and cancer patients. Clones were sequenced by immunoSEQ multiplex PCR, and TCRdb holds only the in-frame ones, with some missing. The sample shows tens of thousands of clones, 91% of them seen only once. The sequenced sample was blood. The receptors were gathered from a man aged 25-45 years in good health.

The rearrangement joins TRBV28 to TRBJ2-3; D might be TRBD1 (6 bases). V gave up 5 bases and J gave up 5 bases, with 23 bases separating them. This CDR3 has 17 amino acids. Germline loops: CDR1 MDHEN, CDR2 SYDVKM. The CDR3 DNA sequence: TGTGCCAGCAGTCTCAGGACAGCGTCAACTTCATTAGATACGCAGTATTTT. It specifies CASSLRTASTSLDTQYF.

The CDR3, as DNA: TGTGCCAGCAGCTTAGCGATGCCAGAGGGGCAGTACTTC. Translating it yields CASSLAMPEGQYF. V and J are TRBV7-9 and TRBJ2-7, with D perhaps TRBD2 (5 bases). Trimming stripped 0 bases from V and 9 bases from J, with 12 bases between. The V gene's germline CDR1 is SEHNR and CDR2 FQNEAQ (reference sequence). The CDR3 totals 13 residues.

The chain has TRBV27 and TRBJ2-3; tentative D call: TRBD2 (6 bases). The CDR3 has 15 amino acids. The germline V gene encodes CDR1 MNHEY and CDR2 SMNVEV (reference sequence). V lost 7 bases and J 2 bases, leaving 16 bases between the germline ends. The CDR3 nucleotides read TGTGCCAGCACCCGGCTCGGGGGTTTCACAGATACGCAGTATTTT. Its protein is CASTRLGGFTDTQYF.

The chain couples TRBV28 to TRBJ2-2; unclear D gene. This CDR3 comprises 12 residues. Germline CDR1 is MDHEN and CDR2 is SYDVKM. V gave up 8 bases and J gave up 7 bases, with 11 bases separating them. CDR3 nucleotides: TGTGCCAGCTCAGTGGGTGGCGGGGAGCTGTTTTTT. This gives the protein CASSVGGGELFF.

This clone was detected a few times. The rearrangement links TRBV7-2 to TRBJ1-5; TRBD1 agrees at 7 bases. The V segment lost 1 base and the J segment 0 bases; nucleotides outside the gene matches: 0. The germline V gene encodes CDR1 SGHTA and CDR2 FQGNSA. The CDR3 is 15 residues long. The CDR3 sequence: CASSLGDSSNQPQHF. The CDR3 DNA sequence: TGTGCCAGCAGCTTAGGGGACAGTAGCAATCAGCCCCAGCATTTT.

The chain employs TRBV7-8 and TRBJ1-5; D is unresolved. Trimming took 5 bases from V and 3 from J, leaving 8 bases between them. The germline V gene has CDR1 SGHVS and CDR2 FQNEAQ. The CDR3 spans 13 residues. Written as DNA, the CDR3 is TGTGCCAGCAGCGCCGGCCTCAATCAGCCCCAGCATTTT. This gives the protein CASSAGLNQPQHF.

This sequence joins TRBV29-1 and TRBJ2-2; a possible D gene is TRBD1 (5 bases). The CDR3 spans 12 residues. Germline CDR1 reads SQVTM; CDR2 reads ANQGSEA. With 6 bases removed from V and 7 bases from J, the gap between germline ends came to 12 bases. The CDR3 sequence: CSVKGLHGELFF. DNA of the CDR3: TGCAGCGTCAAGGGGTTGCACGGGGAGCTGTTTTTT.

The chain has TRBV6-5 and TRBJ2-5; D not certain. Germline loops: CDR1 MNHEY, CDR2 SVGAGI. Trimming stripped 6 bases from V and 5 bases from J, with 4 bases between. The CDR3 has 10 residues. The CDR3 here is CASRDETQYF. Here the CDR3 DNA reads TGTGCCAGCAGAGACGAGACCCAGTACTTC.

V is TRBV3-1 (or the pseudogene TRBV3-2) and J is TRBJ2-2; TRBD2 agrees at 8 bases. The CDR3 length is 17 residues. V shed 3 bases and J 0 bases; nucleotides not matched to a gene: 6. The V gene's germline CDR1 is LGHDT and CDR2 YNNKEL (reference sequence). As DNA, the CDR3 is TGTGCCAGCAGCCACAGCGGGGGTTACACGAACACCGGGGAGCTGTTTTTT. This codes for CASSHSGGYTNTGELFF.

This clone was seen once. The chain uses TRBV29-1 and TRBJ1-1; the D is unclear. The CDR3 has 13 residues. The V gene lost 7 bases and the J gene lost 0 bases, with 12 bases spanning the gap. Germline CDR1 SQVTM, CDR2 ANQGSEA. CDR3 nucleotides: TGCAGCGCGGCAGCGAATTTGAACACTGAAGCTTTCTTT. It is translated as CSAAANLNTEAFF. The full variable domain, with the rest looked up from reference TRBV29-1 and TRBJ1-1, is SAVISQKPSRDICQRGTSLTIQCQVDSQVTMMFWYRQQPGQSLTLIATANQGSEATYESGFVIDKFPISRPNLTFSTLTVSNMSPEDSSIYLCSAAANLNTEAFFGQGTRLTVV.

The rearrangement joins TRBV2 to TRBJ1-6, with 11 bases that match TRBD1. The CDR3 runs to 15 residues. The germline CDR1 and CDR2 sequences are SNHLY and FYNNEI. The ends lost 6 bases at V and 10 bases at J; junction bases unmatched: 8. As DNA, the CDR3 is TGTGCCAGCAGGAATTTCCGGGACAGGGGGTCACCCCTCCACTTT. Protein sequence: CASRNFRDRGSPLHF.

CDR3: CASAAGRGHEQYF. In nucleotides, the CDR3 is TGTGCTAGTGCCGCCGGCAGGGGCCACGAGCAGTACTTC. The chain has TRBV12-5 and TRBJ2-7, with D tentatively TRBD1 (6 bases). Germline loops: CDR1 LGHNT, CDR2 FRNRAP. Trimming took 7 bases from V and 5 from J, leaving 15 bases between them. The CDR3 contains 13 residues.

The chain has TRBV6-5 and TRBJ1-2, with D perhaps TRBD1 (6 bases). CDR1 and CDR2 from the germline V gene are MNHEY and SVGAGI. This CDR3 contains 15 residues. Trimming stripped 5 bases from V and 2 bases from J, with 15 bases between. The CDR3 region is CASSPGGARNYGYTF. CDR3 in DNA: TGTGCCAGCAGTCCCGGGGGGGCGCGGAACTATGGCTACACCTTC.

V and J are TRBV4-3 and TRBJ1-2; possible D gene TRBD1, 5 bases. The V end was cut by 4 bases, the J end by 4 bases, with 13 bases between. Germline lookup yields CDR1 LGHNA and CDR2 YSLEER. The CDR3 contains 14 residues. CDR3 sequence reads: CASSLAGSAYGYTF. For the CDR3, the DNA is TGCGCCAGCAGCCTAGCAGGGTCTGCCTATGGCTACACCTTC.

CDR3 region: CAWSQDTEAFF. The CDR3 DNA follows: TGTGCCTGGAGCCAGGACACTGAAGCTTTCTTT. V usage is TRBV30 and J usage is TRBJ1-1; no reliable D call. Trimming cost V 3 bases and J 3 bases, with 5 bases left between them. The germline V gene has CDR1 GTSNPN and CDR2 SVGIG (reference sequence). This CDR3 spans 11 amino acids.

The CDR3 bases are TGTGCCATCAGTGAGGACCCGACAGGGGGGAACTACGAGCAGTACTTC. Amino acid sequence: CAISEDPTGGNYEQYF. This chain joins TRBV10-3 and TRBJ2-7; 9 nucleotides line up with TRBD1. The V segment lost 2 bases and the J segment 3 bases; nucleotides outside the gene matches: 8. CDR1 ENHRY and CDR2 SYGVKD come from the germline V gene. The CDR3 length is 16 residues.

V is TRBV9 and J is TRBJ2-1; TRBD2 aligns across 8 bases. The CDR3 totals 14 residues. V trimming: 3 bases; J trimming: 13 bases; junction bases outside the gene matches: 12. Germline lookup yields CDR1 SGDLS and CDR2 YYNGEE. CDR3 sequence (DNA): TGTGCCAGCAGCGGACAGACTAGCGTTCCCCCCCAGTTCTTC. This gives the protein CASSGQTSVPPQFF.

Details on this clone: Compared with germline, one end of the junction differs, possibly owing to a read error. The rearrangement links TRBV7-7 to TRBJ2-1; 9 bases align to TRBD2. Germline V gene lookup returns CDR1 SSHAT and CDR2 FNYEAQ (reference sequence). The CDR3 runs 15 residues. The CDR3 region has the DNA TGTGCTAGCAGCCTACGACTAGCGGCCTACAATGAGCAGTTCTTC. As protein: CASSLRLAAYNEQFF.

This chain joins TRBV4-1 and TRBJ1-1; D gene uncertain. Per germline, CDR1 MGHRA and CDR2 YSYEKL. This CDR3 has 15 amino acids. V lost 4 bases and J lost 0, with 12 bases in between. The CDR3 spells CASSPTAPMNTEAFF. CDR3 sequence (DNA): TGCGCCAGCAGCCCGACGGCGCCAATGAACACTGAAGCTTTCTTT.

The rearrangement links TRBV19 to TRBJ2-3; D possibly uses TRBD1 or TRBD2 (5 bases each). The CDR3 sequence is 14 residues long. The V end lost 5 bases, the J end lost 2 bases, and 11 bases lay between the germline ends. Germline V lookup: CDR1 LNHDA, CDR2 SQIVND (reference sequence). The CDR3 loop reads CASSRGGDTDTQYF. The CDR3 DNA is TGTGCCAGTAGTCGTGGGGGAGACACAGATACGCAGTATTTT.

V and J are TRBV6-5 and TRBJ1-5; D remains ambiguous. This CDR3 is 14 amino acids long. Germline V gene sequence: CDR1 MNHEY, CDR2 SVGAGI. V gave up 6 bases and J gave up 0 bases, with 9 bases separating them. The chain's CDR3 is CASRVRGSNQPQHF. The CDR3 DNA is TGTGCCAGCAGGGTAAGAGGTAGCAATCAGCCCCAGCATTTT.

The V gene is TRBV10-3, the J gene TRBJ2-5; tentatively, D is TRBD2 (6 bases). V lost 4 bases to trimming and J lost 2 bases, with 14 bases between them. Germline loops: CDR1 ENHRY, CDR2 SYGVKD. The CDR3 is made up of 15 amino acids. CDR3: CAISGLRGGQETQYF. The CDR3 DNA reads as TGTGCCATCAGTGGGTTAAGGGGAGGTCAAGAGACCCAGTACTTC.

In DNA, the CDR3 is TGTGCCAGCAGCTTATATCCCCCAGATAGCAATCAGCCCCAGCATTTT. Amino acids: CASSLYPPDSNQPQHF. The chain links TRBV7-9 to TRBJ1-5; D gene unclear. This CDR3 spans 16 amino acids. The germline V gene has CDR1 SEHNR and CDR2 FQNEAQ (reference sequence). Trimming shortened V by 2 bases and J by 0 bases, and 11 bases separated the two germline ends.

The genes are TRBV5-8 and TRBJ2-7; no definite D call. The CDR3 loop spans 12 amino acids. Germline CDR1 SGHTS, CDR2 YDEGEE. With 1 base removed from V and 4 bases from J, the gap between germline ends came to 6 bases. This chain's CDR3 is CASSLRVYEQYF. The CDR3 DNA reads as TGTGCCAGCAGCTTGCGGGTTTACGAGCAGTACTTC.

The table lists this clone with a count of one. The J gene is TRBJ1-1, the V gene TRBV28; 8 nucleotides agree with TRBD1. Germline V CDR1 and CDR2: MDHEN, SYDVKM. This CDR3 spans 14 amino acids. V shed 3 bases, J shed 7 bases, and the junction held 7 bases outside the gene matches. CDR3 sequence: CASSFQDRVFEAFF. DNA for the CDR3: TGTGCCAGCAGTTTCCAGGACAGGGTCTTTGAAGCTTTCTTT.

The genes are TRBV5-1 and TRBJ1-2; unclear D gene. Germline V gene sequence: CDR1 SGHRS, CDR2 YFSETQ. The CDR3 sequence is 16 residues long. V was trimmed by 0 bases and J by 0 bases, leaving 12 bases between them. CDR3: CASSLAPGQANYGYTF. As DNA, the CDR3 is TGCGCCAGCAGCTTGGCCCCGGGCCAAGCTAACTATGGCTACACCTTC.